Each of the 21 T cell receptor beta chains below was sequenced from the same sample in a study of T cell repertoires in cytomegalovirus infection (dated by TCRdb to the late 2010s). The run used an Illumina HiSeq 1500. TCRdb reworked the public reads: Q25 trimming with fastp, MiXCR clone assembly, productive beta chains retained. Entries are consolidated by CDR3 protein sequence, retaining the most common genes and DNA. Within this sample are about 680,000 distinct CDR3 sequences, with roughly 26% of them counted one time only. The top ten clones comprise 6.5% to 10% of the sample. What was sequenced was CD8+ T cells from PBMCs. The receptors originated from a human donor in good health (CMV status not recorded). Some clones in this sample may be carry-over from other donors' samples.

The V call is TRBV6-5, the J call TRBJ2-1, with a possible D match to TRBD1 (7 bases). Per germline, CDR1 MNHEY and CDR2 SVGAGI. V was pared by 10 bases and J by 7 bases, with 11 bases between. This CDR3 spans 11 amino acids. The CDR3 spells CATRGVNEQFF. The CDR3 DNA reads TGTGCCACCAGGGGGGTTAATGAGCAGTTCTTC.

This clonotype was observed a handful of times. J is TRBJ2-1 and V is TRBV4-1, with D unresolved. Trimming stripped 3 bases from V and 5 bases from J, with 14 bases between. The CDR3 covers 15 residues. Per the germline V gene, CDR1 is MGHRA and CDR2 is YSYEKL. The CDR3 nucleotides are TGCGCCAGCAGCCACCCAGGCCTGGCACACAATGAGCAGTTCTTC. This sequence encodes CASSHPGLAHNEQFF.

CDR3 DNA: TGTGCCAGCAGCTTAGAGCCGCGTAGCGGGGGGTACAATGAGCAGTTCTTC. This sequence encodes CASSLEPRSGGYNEQFF. The chain joins TRBV7-6 to TRBJ2-1; TRBD2 matches 10 bases. This CDR3 region has 17 residues. The V gene end was trimmed by 1 base and the J gene end by 4 bases; junction bases not matched to a gene: 7. Looked up from germline, CDR1 is SGHVS and CDR2 is FNYEAQ.

The genes are TRBV20-1 and TRBJ1-4; 7 bases fit TRBD1. The V and J ends lost 5 bases and 7 bases, in that order; junction bases with no gene match: 7. This CDR3 region has 13 residues. The germline CDR1 and CDR2 sequences are DFQATT and SNEGSKA (reference sequence). CDR3 in amino acids: CSASPTGIEKLFF. The CDR3, as DNA: TGCAGTGCTTCACCGACAGGGATTGAAAAACTGTTTTTT.

This clonotype was seen repeatedly, ten times or more. The J gene is TRBJ2-3, the V gene TRBV7-2; perhaps TRBD2 as D (5 bases). The CDR3 totals 18 residues. V was clipped by 0 bases and J by 0 bases, with 16 bases between them. Germline-derived CDR1 and CDR2 are SGHTA and FQGNSA. CDR3 amino acids: CASSLARWTDYSTDTQYF. The CDR3 DNA sequence: TGTGCCAGCAGCTTAGCGCGATGGACTGACTATAGCACAGATACGCAGTATTTT.

This clonotype was seen a handful of times. The V gene is TRBV7-3, the J gene TRBJ2-5; D is possibly TRBD1 (6 bases). V lost 8 bases, J lost 5 bases, and 15 bases lay in between. The CDR3 totals 13 residues. Germline V gene sequence: CDR1 SGHTA, CDR2 FQGTGA. The CDR3 DNA reads as TGTGCCAGCGGGGACATAAATTCGGAGACCCAGTACTTC. Translated, it gives CASGDINSETQYF.

This clonotype was picked up many times. J is TRBJ2-1 and V is TRBV7-8; D not resolved. Trimming took 5 bases from V and 6 from J, leaving 5 bases between them. The CDR3 contains 11 residues. Germline CDR1 and CDR2: SGHVS and FQNEAQ. The CDR3 DNA is TGTGCCAGCAGCCCCCCCAATGAGCAGTTCTTC. Its translation: CASSPPNEQFF.

The V and J genes are TRBV14 and TRBJ2-5, with 7 bases that match TRBD2. The germline gives CDR1 SGHDN, CDR2 FVKESK. The CDR3 is 15 residues long. V lost 0 bases to trimming and J lost 5 bases; unmatched junction nucleotides: 6. This CDR3 reads CASSQDRDYRETQYF. CDR3 sequence (DNA): TGTGCCAGCAGCCAAGATCGGGACTATAGGGAGACCCAGTACTTC.

The gene calls are TRBV11-2 and TRBJ2-7, with TRBD1 as a possible D gene (5 bases). This CDR3 is built from 15 residues. Trimming removed 4 bases from V and 0 bases from J, with 13 bases in between. Germline V lookup: CDR1 SGHAT, CDR2 FQNNGV. CDR3 in amino acids: CASSWFQGSSYEQYF. CDR3 coding DNA: TGTGCCAGCAGCTGGTTTCAGGGAAGCTCCTACGAGCAGTACTTC.

This chain links TRBV27 with TRBJ1-5, with TRBD1 matching over 7 bases. Germline trimming cut 6 bases from V and 7 bases from J; bases unmatched to any gene: 6. This CDR3 contains 13 residues. The germline gives CDR1 MNHEY, CDR2 SMNVEV (reference sequence). In nucleotides, the CDR3 is TGTGCCAGCAGGACAGGGCCAAACCAGCCCCAGCATTTT. Translation: CASRTGPNQPQHF.

The chain links TRBV5-6 to TRBJ2-7; 14 bases map to TRBD2. The ends lost 5 bases at V and 11 bases at J; junction bases unmatched: 3. There are 12 residues in the CDR3. Germline values: CDR1 SGHDT, CDR2 YYEEEE. The DNA for the CDR3 is TGTGCCAGCAGTCCGGGACTAGCGGGGGAGTACTTC. It yields the protein CASSPGLAGEYF.

The J gene is TRBJ2-1, the V gene TRBV19; a possible D gene is TRBD1 (6 bases). Germline V gives CDR1 LNHDA, CDR2 SQIVND (reference sequence). The CDR3 is 15 residues long. Trimming cost V 5 bases and J 5 bases, with 16 bases left between them. The CDR3 sequence is CASSASGTSHNEQFF. CDR3 bases: TGTGCCAGTAGTGCCTCCGGGACATCCCACAATGAGCAGTTCTTC.

This clonotype was counted at least ten times. The rearrangement links TRBV7-4 to TRBJ2-7; D might be TRBD2 (5 bases). Trimming stripped 4 bases from V and 6 bases from J, with 28 bases between. CDR1 and CDR2 (germline): SGHVT, SQSDAQ. The CDR3 extends over 18 amino acids. The CDR3 sequence is CASSSRRGTESFGGEQYV. CDR3 nucleotide sequence: TGTGCCAGCAGCTCAAGGCGAGGTACTGAGTCCTTCGGAGGCGAGCAGTACGTC.

The sample holds many counts of this clonotype. This sequence joins TRBV7-2 and TRBJ1-4; 10 nucleotides align to TRBD1. The length of the CDR3 is 16 residues. V shed 5 bases and J 8 bases; nucleotides not matched to a gene: 11. The germline CDR1 and CDR2 sequences are SGHTA and FQGNSA. DNA for the CDR3: TGTGCCAGCAGCCCCTTTGGGGACAGGGGTGGAGAAAAACTGTTTTTT. Its protein product is CASSPFGDRGGEKLFF.

This clonotype was seen a few times. The V and J genes are TRBV28 and TRBJ1-2; unclear D gene. The length of the CDR3 is 15 residues. Trimming shortened V by 5 bases and J by 2 bases, and 15 bases separated the two germline ends. Per germline, CDR1 MDHEN and CDR2 SYDVKM. The CDR3 coding sequence is TGTGCCAGCAGTATCGCGGGGTTAAAGAACTATGGCTACACCTTC. Translation: CASSIAGLKNYGYTF.

This rearrangement joins TRBV7-9 to TRBJ2-7; no clear D gene. CDR3 size: 12 residues. The V gene lost 5 bases and the J gene lost 2 bases, with 7 bases spanning the gap. From germline, CDR1 is SEHNR and CDR2 FQNEAQ (reference sequence). The CDR3 region is CASSTRPYEQYF. The DNA for the CDR3 is TGTGCCAGCAGCACCAGACCCTACGAGCAGTACTTC.

This clonotype turned up a few times. The rearrangement links TRBV27 to TRBJ2-1; 7 bases map to TRBD1. The CDR3 contains 14 residues. Trimming took 7 bases from V and 2 from J; bases not matched to a gene: 5. Germline V lookup: CDR1 MNHEY, CDR2 SMNVEV (reference sequence). CDR3 in amino acids: CASKAQGPYNEQFF. The CDR3 DNA sequence: TGTGCCAGCAAGGCACAGGGGCCCTACAATGAGCAGTTCTTC.

In regard to this clonotype: A much larger clone differs by one base, so this may be a read error. V is TRBV2 and J is TRBJ1-1; D call uncertain. CDR1 is SNHLY and CDR2 is FYNNEI in the germline V gene. Trimming took 7 bases from V and 4 from J, leaving 7 bases between them. The CDR3 has 11 residues. The CDR3 region is CASTQVTEAFF. The CDR3 DNA is TGTGCCAGCACCCAGGTCACTGAAGCTTTCTTT.

This chain uses TRBV10-3 with TRBJ1-1; TRBD1 might be the D (5 bases). The CDR3 loop spans 11 amino acids. The germline gives CDR1 ENHRY, CDR2 SYGVKD. Trimming removed 4 bases from V and 7 bases from J, with 7 bases in between. This CDR3 reads CAISGQLEAFF. CDR3 coding DNA: TGTGCCATCAGTGGACAGCTTGAAGCTTTCTTT.

The V and J genes are TRBV6-5 and TRBJ2-3; D gene ambiguous. The CDR3 runs to 18 residues. Germline V gene lookup returns CDR1 MNHEY and CDR2 SVGAGI. The V end was cut by 0 bases, the J end by 0 bases, with 16 bases between. The CDR3 coding sequence is TGTGCCAGCAGTTACTCGGGGTTTGGCGGAGCTAGCACAGATACGCAGTATTTT. It is translated as CASSYSGFGGASTDTQYF.

This clonotype was seen ten or more times. The rearrangement uses TRBV28 and TRBJ2-3; D gene uncertain. The CDR3 runs to 14 residues. With 4 bases removed from V and 6 bases from J, the gap between germline ends came to 14 bases. Germline V gene sequence: CDR1 MDHEN, CDR2 SYDVKM. CDR3: CASSWTGGLDTQYF. CDR3 in DNA: TGTGCCAGCAGTTGGACGGGCGGCTTGGATACGCAGTATTTT.